The sequence of this T cell receptor (beta chain) was determined in a study of blood T cells in healthy people across ages. The CDR3 runs to 17 residues. CDR1 is LNHNV, CDR2 YYDKDF, per germline (reference sequence). This clonotype has more than one count but fewer than ten. What it binds is unknown. Relative to the germline gene, one junction end is altered; a read error may explain this. Study-level points and caveats: Naive T cell percentage and TCR beta diversity correlated strongly. Those diversity estimates obtained from one million T cells were thought to be underestimates.

Through a sample-barcoded 5' primer and a J-beta primer mix, a second PCR was run for roughly 6 to 12 cycles. Each single sample gave us at least 2.5 million CDR3-containing paired-end reads. TCRdb called the 5' RACE reads again in MiXCR, with one record for every CDR3 protein. The sample holds about 1,500,000 distinct CDR3 sequences; under 30% are singletons and the top ten take around 7.7%. The receptor was derived from a woman aged 30 to 39 in good health. The chain is built from TRBV15 and TRBJ2-5, with D possibly TRBD1 on 6 matching bases. Sequenced: blood. As DNA, the CDR3 is TGTGCCACCATCAGAGATCGTGGGGGCCTACACCAGGAGACCCAGTACTTC. Translation: CATIRDRGGLHQETQYF.